A single sample gave rise to the 32 T cell receptor beta chains below, sequenced in a study of graft-versus-host responses after intestinal transplantation. TCRdb keeps only in-frame clones here, not all; method: immunoSEQ multiplex PCR. There are 25,000 or so clones in the sample; 90% occur only once, and around 2% lies in the top ten. The sample in question was PBMCs, obtained just over 38 days after intestinal transplant. Receptors were obtained from a human patient who received an intestinal transplant, so some T cells may come from the graft donor.

The chain links TRBV4-2 to TRBJ2-1, with TRBD2 matching over 10 bases. This CDR3 region has 16 residues. V lost 0 bases, J lost 9 bases, and 8 bases stayed unmatched. CDR1 is LGHNA, CDR2 YNFKEQ, per germline. CDR3 nucleotides: TGTGCCAGCAGCCAAGATGGCCTAGCGGGAGTGGGTGAGCAGTTCTTC. Encoded protein: CASSQDGLAGVGEQFF.

The chain uses TRBV4-1 and TRBJ2-1; 7 bases map to TRBD1. With V trimmed by 6 bases and J by 0 bases, 20 bases remained unmatched. This CDR3 contains 20 residues. Germline CDR1 and CDR2: MGHRA and YSYEKL. The CDR3 sequence: CASRLYRGRLKAPSYNEQFF. Written as DNA, the CDR3 is TGCGCCAGCAGGCTGTACAGGGGACGTCTCAAGGCCCCCTCCTACAATGAGCAGTTCTTC.

The V gene is TRBV4-2, the J gene TRBJ2-3; no clear D gene. Trimming took 4 bases from V and 2 from J, leaving 16 bases between them. CDR1 is LGHNA and CDR2 is YNFKEQ in the germline V gene. This CDR3 contains 16 residues. In DNA, the CDR3 is TGTGCCAGCAGCCCCGTCCGTAGCAAGCCCACAGATACGCAGTATTTT. Protein sequence: CASSPVRSKPTDTQYF.

The V call is TRBV9, the J call TRBJ2-5; possible D gene TRBD1, 6 bases. Between the trimmed V and J ends, which lost 4 bases and 2 bases, there was a span of 18 bases. Germline-derived CDR1 and CDR2 are SGDLS and YYNGEE. The CDR3 extends over 16 amino acids. CDR3 coding DNA: TGTGCCAGCAGCCCCCGGTCCAGAGGGGGACAAGAGACCCAGTACTTC. Encoded protein: CASSPRSRGGQETQYF.

The chain employs TRBV6-5 and TRBJ1-1; 7 bases agree with TRBD1. Germline trimming cut 6 bases from V and 6 bases from J; bases unmatched to any gene: 7. The CDR3 length is 13 residues. From germline, CDR1 is MNHEY and CDR2 SVGAGI. In nucleotides, the CDR3 is TGTGCCAGCAGGACAGGGCCTGTGGCTGAAGCTTTCTTT. Translation: CASRTGPVAEAFF.

The V gene is TRBV27, the J gene TRBJ1-6, with D tentatively TRBD1 (5 bases). V was trimmed by 4 bases and J by 7 bases, leaving 14 bases between them. CDR1 is MNHEY, CDR2 SMNVEV, per germline (reference sequence). The CDR3 has 15 residues. CDR3 amino acids: CASSSPGRINSPLHF. CDR3 DNA: TGTGCCAGCAGTTCGCCGGGACGCATAAATTCACCCCTCCACTTT.

CDR3 sequence reads: CASSRWGTGLNQPQHF. CDR3 DNA: TGTGCCAGCAGTCGATGGGGGACAGGGCTCAATCAGCCCCAGCATTTT. The genes are TRBV28 and TRBJ1-5; 9 bases are a match to TRBD1. Germline V gene lookup returns CDR1 MDHEN and CDR2 SYDVKM. This CDR3 spans 16 amino acids. Unmatched junction bases numbered 8, after V lost 5 bases and J lost 3 bases.

V and J are TRBV29-1 and TRBJ2-1; the match to TRBD2 covers 11 bases. Trimming took 3 bases from V and 0 from J; bases not matched to a gene: 7. The CDR3 covers 17 residues. Germline loops: CDR1 SQVTM, CDR2 ANQGSEA. The CDR3 here is CSVDVAGGSSSYNEQFF. The CDR3 coding sequence is TGCAGCGTTGACGTAGCGGGAGGGAGTAGCTCCTACAATGAGCAGTTCTTC.

This chain connects TRBV28 to TRBJ1-1, with D tentatively TRBD1 (6 bases). Germline V gene lookup returns CDR1 MDHEN and CDR2 SYDVKM. The ends were cut back, 0 bases at V and 3 bases at J, with 8 bases in the middle. The CDR3 is 14 amino acids. In DNA form, the CDR3 reads TGTGCCAGCAGTTTATGGGCAGGGGACACTGAAGCTTTCTTT. Translating gives CASSLWAGDTEAFF.

The rearrangement joins TRBV27 to TRBJ1-2; weak D call: TRBD1 (5 bases). The length of the CDR3 is 13 residues. Trimming shortened V by 3 bases and J by 11 bases, and 16 bases separated the two germline ends. CDR1 is MNHEY and CDR2 is SMNVEV in the germline V gene (reference sequence). The CDR3 region is CASSLGTDKVYTF. DNA of the CDR3: TGTGCCAGCAGTTTGGGCACGGACAAGGTGTACACCTTC.

CDR3 DNA sequence: TGTGCCAGCAGCGTAGCAAGGGATAGCCCTTTAAGCGATGAGCAGTTCTTC. Protein: CASSVARDSPLSDEQFF. The chain recombines TRBV9 with TRBJ2-1; D remains ambiguous. V was cut by 0 bases and J by 8 bases, with 21 bases left in between. The CDR3 extends over 17 amino acids. Looked up from germline, CDR1 is SGDLS and CDR2 is YYNGEE. Complete variable domain (other parts from reference TRBV9 and TRBJ2-1): DSGVTQTPKHLITATGQRVTLRCSPRSGDLSVYWYQQSLDQGLQFLIQYYNGEERAKGNILERFSAQQFPDLHSELNLSSLELGDSALYFCASSVARDSPLSDEQFFGPGTRLTVL.

This chain uses TRBV4-1 with TRBJ2-7; 7 bases agree with TRBD2. Germline V gives CDR1 MGHRA, CDR2 YSYEKL. CDR3 length: 16 residues. Trimming took 1 base from V and 2 from J; bases not matched to a gene: 8. CDR3: CASSQVIGTKPYEQYF. The CDR3 DNA follows: TGCGCCAGCAGCCAAGTAATTGGGACTAAACCCTACGAGCAGTACTTC.

This clone showed up just a few times. The chain carries TRBV9 and TRBJ2-7; TRBD2 matches 14 bases. The germline V gene encodes CDR1 SGDLS and CDR2 YYNGEE. V lost 3 bases, J lost 6 bases, and 5 bases stayed unmatched. The CDR3 is made up of 15 amino acids. CDR3 DNA sequence: TGTGCCAGCAGCGACGGACTAGCGGGAGGCGGCGAGCAGTACTTC. As protein: CASSDGLAGGGEQYF.

This clone was observed once. J is TRBJ2-3 and V is TRBV7-6, with 13 bases identical to TRBD2. The CDR3 runs to 19 residues. Germline trimming cut 5 bases from V and 3 bases from J; bases unmatched to any gene: 14. The germline gives CDR1 SGHVS, CDR2 FNYEAQ. CDR3 sequence reads: CASSPHRTSGRGLTDTQYF. The CDR3 region has the DNA TGTGCCAGCAGCCCCCACCGGACTAGCGGGAGAGGGTTAACAGATACGCAGTATTTT.

This chain uses TRBV5-5 with TRBJ1-6, with D unresolved. There are 15 residues in the CDR3. Germline values: CDR1 SGHKS, CDR2 YYEKEE (reference sequence). The V end lost 0 bases, the J end lost 6 bases, and 10 bases lay between the germline ends. CDR3 loop: CASSLASPLNSPLHF. DNA of the CDR3: TGTGCCAGCAGCTTGGCGTCACCGCTTAATTCACCCCTCCACTTT.

The chain carries TRBV11-3 and TRBJ2-5; no clear D gene. Looked up from germline, CDR1 is SGHNT and CDR2 is YENEEA. Trimming left V 5 bases short and J 0 bases short, with 10 bases between. This CDR3 comprises 14 residues. CDR3 sequence reads: CASSTWDDQETQYF. The CDR3 region has the DNA TGTGCCAGCAGCACCTGGGATGACCAAGAGACCCAGTACTTC. The full variable domain, in which reference TRBV11-3 and TRBJ2-5 provide the parts outside the CDR3, is EAGVVQSPRYKIIEKKQPVAFWCNPISGHNTLYWYLQNLGQGPELLIRYENEEAVDDSQLPKDRFSAERLKGVDSTLKIQPAELGDSAVYLCASSTWDDQETQYFGPGTRLLVL.

This CDR3 is CASSEGLAVYEQYF. CDR3 nucleotide sequence: TGTGCCAGCAGTGAGGGACTAGCGGTCTACGAGCAGTACTTC. The chain has TRBV2 and TRBJ2-7, with 11 nucleotides matching TRBD2. CDR1 is SNHLY and CDR2 is FYNNEI in the germline V gene. This CDR3 spans 14 amino acids. Losses at the gene ends were 3 bases for V and 3 bases for J; bases not matched to a gene: 1.

V is TRBV9 and J is TRBJ2-2; the match to TRBD2 covers 9 bases. V trimming: 0 bases; J trimming: 3 bases; junction bases outside the gene matches: 9. Germline CDR1 and CDR2: SGDLS and YYNGEE. The CDR3 spans 18 residues. CDR3 coding DNA: TGTGCCAGCAGCGTAGGTCGGTTGGCGGGAGGGGACACCGGGGAGCTGTTTTTT. Encoded protein: CASSVGRLAGGDTGELFF.

The CDR3 here is CASSLEETGADTQYF. As DNA, the CDR3 is TGTGCCAGCAGCTTAGAAGAGACAGGGGCAGATACGCAGTATTTT. The V gene is TRBV7-9, the J gene TRBJ2-3, with TRBD1 identical over 8 bases. Germline V gene data show CDR1 as SEHNR and CDR2 as FQNEAQ (reference sequence). This CDR3 contains 15 residues. With V trimmed by 1 base and J by 4 bases, 4 bases remained unmatched. The full variable domain, with the rest looked up from reference TRBV7-9 and TRBJ2-3, is DTGVSQNPRHKITKRGQNVTFRCDPISEHNRLYWYRQTLGQGPEFLTYFQNEAQLEKSRLLSDRFSAERPKGSFSTLEIQRTEQGDSAMYLCASSLEETGADTQYFGPGTRLTVL.

The genes are TRBV7-3 and TRBJ2-5, with 14 bases lining up with TRBD2. Trimming removed 4 bases from V and 1 base from J; junction bases left unmatched: 5. In germline, CDR1 is SGHTA, CDR2 FQGTGA. The CDR3 has 17 amino acids. The CDR3 DNA reads TGTGCCAGCAGCTCCAGGGGACTAGCGGGGGCCCAAGAGACCCAGTACTTC. Translated: CASSSRGLAGAQETQYF.

The chain couples TRBV28 to TRBJ1-5; no reliable D call. CDR1 is MDHEN and CDR2 is SYDVKM in the germline V gene. The CDR3 covers 15 residues. V was cut by 6 bases and J by 1 base, with 13 bases left in between. CDR3 in DNA: TGTGCCAGCAGGGTACCCGGGCTAAGCAATCAGCCCCAGCATTTT. Its protein product is CASRVPGLSNQPQHF.

This clone was recorded a few times. The V call is TRBV7-9, the J call TRBJ2-7; 7 bases fit TRBD1. V lost 5 bases and J lost 3; bases outside the gene matches: 7. Germline loops: CDR1 SEHNR, CDR2 FQNEAQ (reference sequence). The CDR3 length is 14 residues. The CDR3 DNA follows: TGTGCCAGCAGCAACCGGGACAGAGACTACGAGCAGTACTTC. It translates to CASSNRDRDYEQYF.

V usage is TRBV28 and J usage is TRBJ2-7; D not certain. Trimming pared 8 bases from V and 2 bases from J, leaving 10 bases between. The CDR3 has 12 amino acids. Germline assignment: CDR1 MDHEN and CDR2 SYDVKM. CDR3 coding DNA: TGTGCCAGCTACAATTGTCCCTACGAGCAGTACTTC. The encoded protein is CASYNCPYEQYF.

The CDR3 coding sequence is TGTGCCAGCAGTGAGGGGAGGGATACGCAGTATTTT. Protein: CASSEGRDTQYF. The chain combines TRBV2 with TRBJ2-3; a weak D match, TRBD2 (6 bases). Trimming removed 3 bases at V and 6 bases at J, with 7 bases between. The CDR3 extends over 12 amino acids. Germline loops: CDR1 SNHLY, CDR2 FYNNEI.

The chain uses TRBV28 and TRBJ1-5; TRBD1 agrees at 8 bases. There are 16 residues in the CDR3. Trimming removed 4 bases from V and 5 bases from J; junction bases left unmatched: 10. The germline V gene encodes CDR1 MDHEN and CDR2 SYDVKM. The CDR3 DNA is TGTGCCAGCAGTTGGGGAGGAGGACAGGGCCATCAGCCCCAGCATTTT. This encodes CASSWGGGQGHQPQHF.

This clone showed up just once. The rearrangement joins TRBV19 to TRBJ1-1; D gene ambiguous. Trimming removed 5 bases from V and 1 base from J, with 11 bases in between. The CDR3 covers 14 residues. The V gene's germline CDR1 is LNHDA and CDR2 SQIVND (reference sequence). CDR3 loop: CASSAGDPNTEAFF. For the CDR3, the DNA is TGTGCCAGTAGTGCTGGAGACCCGAACACTGAAGCTTTCTTT.

This clone was seen a handful of times. The chain recombines TRBV11-1 with TRBJ1-2; TRBD1 agrees at 9 bases. V lost 3 bases to trimming and J lost 4 bases; unmatched junction nucleotides: 0. Per the germline V gene, CDR1 is SGHAT and CDR2 is FQDESV (reference sequence). The CDR3 covers 13 residues. CDR3 protein: CASSLTGGYGYTF. CDR3 nucleotides: TGTGCCAGCAGCTTGACAGGGGGCTATGGCTACACCTTC.

This clone occurred a few times. This CDR3 reads CAWRPSGRGNQPQHF. DNA for the CDR3: TGTGCCTGGAGACCATCAGGAAGGGGCAATCAGCCCCAGCATTTT. This sequence joins TRBV30 and TRBJ1-5; D not resolved. This CDR3 comprises 15 residues. Germline-derived CDR1 and CDR2 are GTSNPN and SVGIG (reference sequence). The V end was cut by 3 bases, the J end by 2 bases, with 14 bases between.

The chain uses TRBV7-3 and TRBJ2-7; D uncertain. Germline V CDR1 and CDR2: SGHTA, FQGTGA. The CDR3 sequence is 14 residues long. V was cut by 1 base and J by 3 bases, with 10 bases left in between. Written as DNA, the CDR3 is TGTGCCAGCAGCTTAAAGGCCCGTGACTACGAGCAGTACTTC. Its translation: CASSLKARDYEQYF.

The genes are TRBV2 and TRBJ2-7; D remains ambiguous. This CDR3 is 11 amino acids long. V was trimmed by 7 bases and J by 3 bases, leaving 7 bases between them. Germline V CDR1 and CDR2: SNHLY, FYNNEI. The CDR3 bases are TGTGCCAGCACGACGGTCTACGAGCAGTACTTC. Translated: CASTTVYEQYF.

This CDR3 reads CASSYRGGSYEQYF. For the CDR3, the DNA is TGTGCCAGCAGCTACCGGGGGGGCTCCTACGAGCAGTACTTC. The chain uses TRBV11-2 and TRBJ2-7; 8 bases are shared with TRBD2. This CDR3 is 14 amino acids long. The V gene's germline CDR1 is SGHAT and CDR2 FQNNGV. V lost 4 bases, J lost 0 bases, and 2 bases stayed unmatched. Complete variable domain (other parts from reference TRBV11-2 and TRBJ2-7): EAGVAQSPRYKIIEKRQSVAFWCNPISGHATLYWYQQILGQGPKLLIQFQNNGVVDDSQLPKDRFSAERLKGVDSTLKIQPAKLEDSAVYLCASSYRGGSYEQYFGPGTRLTVT.

The V and J genes are TRBV7-9 and TRBJ1-1; unclear D gene. With 2 bases removed from V and 2 bases from J, the gap between germline ends came to 15 bases. The CDR3 is 16 residues long. Germline CDR1 SEHNR, CDR2 FQNEAQ (reference sequence). CDR3 sequence reads: CASSLYPRLANTEAFF. The CDR3 DNA is TGTGCCAGCAGCTTATACCCCCGCTTGGCCAACACTGAAGCTTTCTTT.